Given below is one T cell receptor (beta chain) in context. The antigen remains unidentified. This entry is derived from a study of T cell repertoires in cytomegalovirus infection. Study as a whole: Well-studied HLA-B-restricted CMV epitopes were used in the study alongside recently identified HLA-C-restricted ones. Evidence of both CMV infection and a matching HLA type came from public TCR beta signatures. Findings and limits, study-wide: HLA-C-restricted, CMV-specific TCR beta clonotypes were dominant ex vivo.

Via MiXCR, TCRdb re-called the reads, giving one row per CDR3 protein. Here the sample spans about a million distinct CDR3 sequences, roughly 30% being singletons. V gave up 4 bases and J gave up 7 bases, with 15 bases separating them. CDR1 is KGHDR and CDR2 is SFDVKD in the germline V gene. The CDR3 is 15 residues long. The V and J genes are TRBV24-1 and TRBJ2-2; D could derive from TRBD1 or TRBD2 (5 bases each). The TCR comes from a human donor in good health (CMV status not recorded). Some clones in this sample may be carry-over from other donors' samples. This specimen consisted of cultured CD8+ T cells from PBMCs, obtained from culture after CMV antigen stimulation. CDR3 nucleotide sequence: TGTGCCACCAGTGAGACTAATCAGGGAATCGGGGAGCTGTTTTTT. It translates to CATSETNQGIGELFF.